The rows below give T cell receptor beta chains drawn from one sample of a study of CD8 T cells in Susac syndrome. TCRdb ran MiXCR on the immunoSEQ multiplex PCR reads and lists one entry per CDR3 protein. The data show nearly 200,000 distinct CDR3 sequences, with nearly 95% seen just once and around 0.085% held by the top ten. Input material: CD4+ T cells from PBMCs. The origin of the receptors is a human donor with multiple sclerosis. Both conserved end residues are part of each CDR3. A D gene is named only where the DNA matches it firmly. Size tells how often a clone was seen (once, few, many) or the class of an expanded clone, and some rows leave it out.

size | D | J | V | DNA | CDR3
. | . | TRBJ2-7 | TRBV11-2 | TGTGCCAGCAGCTTAGCATCTCAGGGCTACGAGCAGTACTTC | CASSLASQGYEQYF
. | . | TRBJ2-3 | TRBV15 | TGTGCCACCAGCAGAGTAGGGAGGGGGACCACAGATACGCAGTATTTT | CATSRVGRGTTDTQYF
. | TRBD2 | TRBJ2-5 | TRBV6-2/TRBV6-3 | TGTGCCAGCAGGATTAGCGGGGAGACCCAGTACTTC | CASRISGETQYF
. | . | TRBJ2-7 | TRBV7-8 | TGTGCCAGCAGCCCCCCAGTCAGCGAGCAGTACTTC | CASSPPVSEQYF
. | . | TRBJ2-3 | TRBV27 | TGTGCCAGCAGTTTAGGGCAGGACCTTGGTACGCAGTATTTT | CASSLGQDLGTQYF
. | . | TRBJ2-1 | TRBV10-3 | TGTGCCATCAGGCGCCGTGACAATGAGCAGTTCTTC | CAIRRRDNEQFF
. | TRBD2 | TRBJ2-1 | TRBV2 | TGTGCCAGCAGTGGTACTAGCGGGAGTAGTGAGCAGTTCTTC | CASSGTSGSSEQFF
. | . | TRBJ2-7 | TRBV29-1 | TGCAGCGCACTCATGGGACCACAGTACTTC | CSALMGPQYF
. | TRBD2 | TRBJ2-1 | TRBV24-1 | TGTGCCACCAGAGGGACTAGCGGGATAAATGAGCAGTTCTTC | CATRGTSGINEQFF
. | . | TRBJ1-2 | TRBV30 | TGTGCCTGGGCGGGACACCTCGACGGGAGCTACACCTTC | CAWAGHLDGSYTF
once | TRBD1 | TRBJ2-5 | TRBV20-1 | TGCAGTGCTAGAGGTGGGACAGCACAAGAGACCCAGTACTTC | CSARGGTAQETQYF
. | . | TRBJ2-2 | TRBV30 | TGTGCCTGGAGTGTACGGCAAGGTCGAGCCGGGGAGCTGTTTTTT | CAWSVRQGRAGELFF
. | . | TRBJ2-3 | TRBV7-2 | TGTGCCAGCAGCCCAGGACTAGATACGCAGTATTTT | CASSPGLDTQYF
. | . | TRBJ1-3 | TRBV6-5 | TGTGCCAGCAGTCGGACAGTCTCTGGAAACACCATATATTTT | CASSRTVSGNTIYF
. | . | TRBJ2-7 | TRBV5-1 | TGCGCCAGCAGCTTTCCGCTCGAGGGGGCCTACGAGCAGTACTTC | CASSFPLEGAYEQYF